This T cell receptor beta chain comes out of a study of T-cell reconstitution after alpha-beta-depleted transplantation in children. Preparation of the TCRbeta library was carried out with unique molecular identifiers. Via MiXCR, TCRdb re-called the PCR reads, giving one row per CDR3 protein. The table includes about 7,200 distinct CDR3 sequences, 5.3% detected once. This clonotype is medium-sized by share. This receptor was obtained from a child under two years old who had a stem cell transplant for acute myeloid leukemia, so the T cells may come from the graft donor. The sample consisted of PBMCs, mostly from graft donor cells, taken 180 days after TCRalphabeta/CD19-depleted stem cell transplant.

CDR3 coding DNA: TGTGCCACCAGCGTAGCAGCGGGAGCCCCCCCTGAGCAGTACTTC. Translating gives CATSVAAGAPPEQYF. The rearrangement links TRBV15 to TRBJ2-7; TRBD2 matches at 8 bases. V lost 5 bases, J lost 7 bases, and 13 bases stayed unmatched. Germline loops: CDR1 LNHNV, CDR2 YYDKDF (reference sequence). This CDR3 spans 15 amino acids.